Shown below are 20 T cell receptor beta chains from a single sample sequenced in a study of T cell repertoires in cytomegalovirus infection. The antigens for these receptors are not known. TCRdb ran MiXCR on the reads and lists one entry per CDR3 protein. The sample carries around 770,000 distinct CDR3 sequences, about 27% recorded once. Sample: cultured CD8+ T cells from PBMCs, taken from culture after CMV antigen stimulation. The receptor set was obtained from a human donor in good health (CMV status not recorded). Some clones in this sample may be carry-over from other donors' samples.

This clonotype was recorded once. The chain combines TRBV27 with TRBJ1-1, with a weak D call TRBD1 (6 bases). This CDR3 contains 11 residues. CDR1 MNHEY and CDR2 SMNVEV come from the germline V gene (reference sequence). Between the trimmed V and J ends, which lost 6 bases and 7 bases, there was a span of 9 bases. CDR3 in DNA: TGTGCCAGCAGGCGAGGGGGTGAAGCTTTCTTT. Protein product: CASRRGGEAFF.

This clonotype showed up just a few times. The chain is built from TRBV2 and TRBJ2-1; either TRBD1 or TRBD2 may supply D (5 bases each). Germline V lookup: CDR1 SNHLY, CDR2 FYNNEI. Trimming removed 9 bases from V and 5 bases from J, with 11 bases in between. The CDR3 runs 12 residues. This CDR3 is CARGVRNNEQFF. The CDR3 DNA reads TGTGCCAGGGGGGTTAGAAACAATGAGCAGTTCTTC.

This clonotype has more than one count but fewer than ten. CDR3 amino acids: CASTPDGDTEAFF. The CDR3 DNA sequence: TGTGCCAGCACCCCGGACGGGGACACTGAAGCTTTCTTT. The V call is TRBV12-3 or TRBV12-4, the J call TRBJ1-1, with no clear D. V was pared by 7 bases and J by 3 bases, with 12 bases between. The CDR3 sequence is 13 residues long.

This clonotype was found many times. The CDR3 coding sequence is TGTGCCACCCCCCAGAGGCTAGGGAGCTGTGGCTACACCTTC. Residues: CATPQRLGSCGYTF. This sequence joins TRBV7-3 and TRBJ1-2; unclear D gene. The CDR3 contains 14 residues. CDR1 is SGHTA and CDR2 is FQGTGA in the germline V gene. The V and J ends lost 10 bases and 7 bases respectively, with 22 bases between them.

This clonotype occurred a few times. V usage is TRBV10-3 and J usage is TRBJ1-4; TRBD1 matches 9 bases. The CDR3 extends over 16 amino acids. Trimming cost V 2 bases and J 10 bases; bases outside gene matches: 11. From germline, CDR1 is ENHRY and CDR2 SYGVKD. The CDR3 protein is CAISEAYRTGEGKLFF. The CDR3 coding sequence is TGTGCCATCAGTGAGGCCTACCGGACAGGGGAAGGAAAACTGTTTTTT.

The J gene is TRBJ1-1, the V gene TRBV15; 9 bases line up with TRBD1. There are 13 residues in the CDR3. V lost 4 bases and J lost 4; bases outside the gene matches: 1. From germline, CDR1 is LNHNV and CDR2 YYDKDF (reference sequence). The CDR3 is CATSMTGGTEAFF. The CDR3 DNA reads TGTGCCACCAGCATGACAGGGGGCACTGAAGCTTTCTTT.

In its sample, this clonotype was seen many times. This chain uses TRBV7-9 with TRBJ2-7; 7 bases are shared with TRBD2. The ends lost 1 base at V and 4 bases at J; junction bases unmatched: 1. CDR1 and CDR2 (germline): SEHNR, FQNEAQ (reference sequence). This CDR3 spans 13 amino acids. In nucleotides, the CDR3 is TGTGCCAGCAGCTTAGGGGGGGGGTACGAGCAGTACGTC. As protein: CASSLGGGYEQYV.

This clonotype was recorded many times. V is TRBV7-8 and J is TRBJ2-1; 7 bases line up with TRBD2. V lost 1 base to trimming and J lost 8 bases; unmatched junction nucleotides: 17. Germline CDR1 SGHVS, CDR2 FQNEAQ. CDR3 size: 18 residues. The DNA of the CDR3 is TGTGCCAGCAGCTTAGTAGCCGGTACTCGGGGGGTGGTCGATGAGCAGTTCTTC. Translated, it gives CASSLVAGTRGVVDEQFF.

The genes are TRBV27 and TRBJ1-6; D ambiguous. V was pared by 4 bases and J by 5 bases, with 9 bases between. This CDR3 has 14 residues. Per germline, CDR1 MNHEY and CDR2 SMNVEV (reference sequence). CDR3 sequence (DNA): TGTGCCAGCAGTTCGGGAGCCGATAATTCACCCCTCCACTTT. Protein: CASSSGADNSPLHF.

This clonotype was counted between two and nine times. CDR3 bases: TGTGCCAGCAGCTTACCTGACAGCACAGATACGCAGTATTTT. Residues: CASSLPDSTDTQYF. J is TRBJ2-3 and V is TRBV12-3 or TRBV12-4; D is ambiguous. Trimming shortened V by 6 bases and J by 0 bases, and 10 bases separated the two germline ends. The CDR3 loop spans 14 amino acids.

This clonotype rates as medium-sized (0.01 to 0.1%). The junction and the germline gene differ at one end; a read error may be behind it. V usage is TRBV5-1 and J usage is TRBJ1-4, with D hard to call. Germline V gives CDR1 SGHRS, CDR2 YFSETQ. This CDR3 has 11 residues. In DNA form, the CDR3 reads TGTGCCAGCAGTTTCGGTGAAAAACTGTTTTTT. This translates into CASSFGEKLFF.

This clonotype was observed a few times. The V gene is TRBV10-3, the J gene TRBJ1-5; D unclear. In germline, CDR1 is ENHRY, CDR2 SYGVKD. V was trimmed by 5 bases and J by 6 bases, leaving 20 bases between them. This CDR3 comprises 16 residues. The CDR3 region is CAISHADPYLGQPQHF. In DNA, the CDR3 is TGTGCCATCAGTCACGCGGACCCTTACCTAGGTCAGCCCCAGCATTTT.

CDR3 nucleotides: TGCGCCAGCAGCGGACCTGGGTCAGCTAGCGGGGTCCATGAGCAGTACGTC. This sequence encodes CASSGPGSASGVHEQYV. This rearrangement joins TRBV4-1 to TRBJ2-7, with 9 bases that match TRBD2. V trimming: 5 bases; J trimming: 7 bases; junction bases outside the gene matches: 18. The CDR3 is 17 amino acids. The germline V gene encodes CDR1 MGHRA and CDR2 YSYEKL.

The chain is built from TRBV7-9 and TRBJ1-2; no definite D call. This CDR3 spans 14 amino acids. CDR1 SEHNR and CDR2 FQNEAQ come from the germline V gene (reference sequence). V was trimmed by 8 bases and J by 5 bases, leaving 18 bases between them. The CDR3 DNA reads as TGTGCCAGCCTAGACGGAGGAGAGTTTTATGGCTACACCTTC. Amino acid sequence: CASLDGGEFYGYTF.

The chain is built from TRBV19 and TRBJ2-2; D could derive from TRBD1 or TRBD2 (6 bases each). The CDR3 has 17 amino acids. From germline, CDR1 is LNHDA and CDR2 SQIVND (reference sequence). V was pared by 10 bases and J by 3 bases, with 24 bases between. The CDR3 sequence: CATSESGGRLDTGELFF. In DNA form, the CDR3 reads TGTGCCACCAGTGAAAGTGGGGGGCGCTTAGACACCGGGGAGCTGTTTTTT.

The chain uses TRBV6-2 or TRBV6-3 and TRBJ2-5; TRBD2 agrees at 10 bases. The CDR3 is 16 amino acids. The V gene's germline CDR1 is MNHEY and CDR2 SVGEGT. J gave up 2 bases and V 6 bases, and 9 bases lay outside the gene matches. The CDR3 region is CASRTRLAGYQETQYF. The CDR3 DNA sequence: TGTGCCAGCAGGACCCGACTAGCGGGTTATCAAGAGACCCAGTACTTC.

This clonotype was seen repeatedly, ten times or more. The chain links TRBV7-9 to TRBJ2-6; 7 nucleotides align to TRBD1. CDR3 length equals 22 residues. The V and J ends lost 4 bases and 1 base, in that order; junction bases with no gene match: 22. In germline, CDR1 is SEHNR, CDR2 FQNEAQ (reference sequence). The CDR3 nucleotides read TGTGCCAGCAGCTCCCCCGCCCCCCCCCGGGACAGAGGGGAATCTGGGGCCAACGTCCTGACTTTC. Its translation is CASSSPAPPRDRGESGANVLTF.

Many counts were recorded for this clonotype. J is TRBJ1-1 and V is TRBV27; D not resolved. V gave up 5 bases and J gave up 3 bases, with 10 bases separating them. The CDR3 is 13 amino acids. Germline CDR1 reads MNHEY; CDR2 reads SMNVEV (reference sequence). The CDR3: CASSPHMDTEAFF. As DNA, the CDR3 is TGTGCCAGCAGTCCTCACATGGACACTGAAGCTTTCTTT.

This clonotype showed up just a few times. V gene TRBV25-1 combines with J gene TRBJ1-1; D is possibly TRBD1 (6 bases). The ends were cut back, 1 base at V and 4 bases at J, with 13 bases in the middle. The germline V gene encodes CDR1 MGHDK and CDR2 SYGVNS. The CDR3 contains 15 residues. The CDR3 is CASSESTGLFTEAFF. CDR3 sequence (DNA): TGTGCCAGCAGTGAATCCACAGGGTTGTTCACTGAAGCTTTCTTT.

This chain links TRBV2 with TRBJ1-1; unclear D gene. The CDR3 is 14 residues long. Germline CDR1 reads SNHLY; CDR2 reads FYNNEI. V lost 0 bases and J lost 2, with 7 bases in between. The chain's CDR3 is CASSEATGNTEAFF. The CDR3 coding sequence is TGTGCCAGCAGTGAAGCAACCGGAAACACTGAAGCTTTCTTT.